One and the same sample provided the 24 T cell receptor beta chains below, sequenced in a study of blood T cells in healthy people across ages. A J-beta primer mix and a sample-barcoded 5' primer were used in a second PCR of roughly 6 to 12 cycles. Each CDR3 protein gets one entry after TCRdb re-called the 5' RACE reads with MiXCR. The sample lists 600,000 or so distinct CDR3 sequences, about 30% occurring once. The sequenced sample consisted of blood. All receptors derive from an elderly woman in good health.

This clonotype was detected many times. DNA for the CDR3: TGCGCCAGCAGAACCGGAGATCTCACCGGGGAGCTGTTTTTT. Encoded protein: CASRTGDLTGELFF. V gene TRBV5-1 combines with J gene TRBJ2-2; D gene uncertain. The germline gives CDR1 SGHRS, CDR2 YFSETQ. Trimming stripped 5 bases from V and 4 bases from J, with 12 bases between. This CDR3 region has 14 residues.

The chain joins TRBV12-3 or TRBV12-4 to TRBJ1-6; 8 positions match TRBD1. The CDR3 is 14 amino acids. The ends lost 7 bases at V and 7 bases at J; junction bases unmatched: 6. This CDR3 reads CASTPTGVNSPLHF. Here the CDR3 DNA reads TGTGCCAGCACCCCGACAGGGGTGAATTCACCCCTCCACTTT.

This clonotype was recorded once. This sequence joins TRBV24-1 and TRBJ1-2, with D perhaps matching TRBD1 (5 bases). V shed 4 bases and J shed 4 bases, with 12 bases lying between them. CDR3 length: 14 amino acids. Germline loops: CDR1 KGHDR, CDR2 SFDVKD. As DNA, the CDR3 is TGTGCCACCAGTGACCAGGACATCCCCTATGGCTACACCTTC. Its translation: CATSDQDIPYGYTF.

A note on this clonotype: Being one base from a much bigger clone, this may be a read error. CDR3 sequence reads: CACSTLAGDNQPQHF. In DNA form, the CDR3 reads TGTGCCTGCAGCACACTGGCAGGTGACAATCAGCCCCAGCATTTT. The V call is TRBV5-5, the J call TRBJ1-5; D unresolved. Germline CDR1 reads SGHKS; CDR2 reads YYEKEE (reference sequence). This CDR3 is 15 amino acids long.

This chain uses TRBV30 with TRBJ1-5; D gene unclear. Looked up from germline, CDR1 is GTSNPN and CDR2 is SVGIG (reference sequence). The V end was cut by 2 bases, the J end by 1 base, with 6 bases between. The CDR3 is 13 amino acids. The CDR3 bases are TGTGCCTGGAGTCCCGGGAGCAATCAGCCCCAGCATTTT. Translated, it gives CAWSPGSNQPQHF.

This clonotype was recorded many times. The chain uses TRBV5-1 and TRBJ1-1; no reliable D call. Germline V gene sequence: CDR1 SGHRS, CDR2 YFSETQ. Trimming removed 0 bases from V and 1 base from J, with 10 bases in between. The CDR3 is 15 residues long. CDR3 nucleotide sequence: TGCGCCAGCAGCTTGGGCGGAGTACAGAACACTGAAGCTTTCTTT. This sequence encodes CASSLGGVQNTEAFF. The full variable domain, in which reference TRBV5-1 and TRBJ1-1 provide the parts outside the CDR3, is KAGVTQTPRYLIKTRGQQVTLSCSPISGHRSVSWYQQTPGQGLQFLFEYFSETQRNKGNFPGRFSGRQFSNSRSEMNVSTLELGDSALYLCASSLGGVQNTEAFFGQGTRLTVV.

This clonotype was observed many times. This rearrangement joins TRBV11-2 to TRBJ2-1; D assignment may be TRBD1 or TRBD2 (5 bases each). Trimming took off 5 bases at V and 7 bases at J, with 18 bases between the two ends. The CDR3 contains 15 residues. Germline V gene lookup returns CDR1 SGHAT and CDR2 FQNNGV. CDR3: CASSTRPGTENEQFF. The CDR3 DNA is TGTGCCAGCAGCACCCGACCCGGGACCGAAAATGAGCAGTTCTTC. Combining the CDR3 with reference TRBV11-2 and TRBJ2-1 gives the whole variable domain EAGVAQSPRYKIIEKRQSVAFWCNPISGHATLYWYQQILGQGPKLLIQFQNNGVVDDSQLPKDRFSAERLKGVDSTLKIQPAKLEDSAVYLCASSTRPGTENEQFFGPGTRLTVL.

This chain uses TRBV7-3 with TRBJ2-1; TRBD1 aligns across 7 bases. Gene TRBJ2-7 matches the end of the DNA better, so the J call may be wrong. This CDR3 comprises 14 residues. Germline assignment: CDR1 SGHTA and CDR2 FQGTGA. The CDR3 nucleotides are TGTGCCAGCAGCCAAGGACAGGAGTACAATGAGCAGTACTTC. Its translation: CASSQGQEYNEQYF.

This clonotype was found a few times. The rearrangement links TRBV6-1 to TRBJ1-1; no clear D. The CDR3 runs 13 residues. V dropped 7 bases and J dropped 0 bases, with 9 bases sitting between them. Looked up from germline, CDR1 is MNHNS and CDR2 is SASEGT. The CDR3: CASKPPMNTEAFF. In nucleotides, the CDR3 is TGTGCCAGCAAACCACCGATGAACACTGAAGCTTTCTTT.

About this clonotype: This may come from a read error, since a much larger clone is one base off. The genes are TRBV7-6 and TRBJ2-5; D may be TRBD2 (6 bases). The J call is uncertain, as TRBJ2-1 better fits the DNA end. The CDR3 is 11 amino acids. The germline CDR1 and CDR2 sequences are SGHVS and FNYEAQ. The DNA for the CDR3 is TGTGCCAGCAGCGCCCGGGAGACCCAGTTCTTC. Encoded protein: CASSARETQFF.

This clonotype was counted between two and nine times. V usage is TRBV7-9 and J usage is TRBJ2-2, with D perhaps matching TRBD2 (7 bases). The V and J ends lost 5 bases and 3 bases respectively, with 16 bases between them. Germline V gene sequence: CDR1 SEHNR, CDR2 FQNEAQ (reference sequence). This CDR3 is 16 amino acids long. Here the CDR3 DNA reads TGTGCCAGCAGCAAGAGGGGGGGTCGTGACACCGGGGAGCTGTTTTTT. The encoded protein is CASSKRGGRDTGELFF. Full variable domain (missing parts from reference TRBV7-9 and TRBJ2-2): DTGVSQNPRHKITKRGQNVTFRCDPISEHNRLYWYRQTLGQGPEFLTYFQNEAQLEKSRLLSDRFSAERPKGSFSTLEIQRTEQGDSAMYLCASSKRGGRDTGELFFGEGSRLTVL.

At least ten counts were recorded for this clonotype. This chain joins TRBV20-1 and TRBJ2-3; 10 bases align to TRBD2. CDR1 is DFQATT and CDR2 is SNEGSKA in the germline V gene (reference sequence). Trimming took 3 bases from V and 2 from J; bases not matched to a gene: 5. CDR3 length: 15 amino acids. The CDR3: CSASDLAGATDTQYF. CDR3 nucleotide sequence: TGCAGTGCTAGTGATCTAGCGGGGGCCACAGATACGCAGTATTTT.

Many counts were recorded for this clonotype. The chain joins TRBV6-4 to TRBJ2-3; TRBD2 matches 9 bases. CDR1 and CDR2 from the germline V gene are MRHNA and SNTAGT. CDR3 length: 14 amino acids. Unmatched junction bases numbered 3, after V lost 3 bases and J lost 5 bases. The CDR3 is CASSEAGGRDTQYF. DNA of the CDR3: TGTGCCAGCAGTGAAGCGGGGGGTAGAGATACGCAGTATTTT.

The chain has TRBV20-1 and TRBJ2-7; the D gene could be TRBD1 or TRBD2 (5 bases each). The germline V gene has CDR1 DFQATT and CDR2 SNEGSKA (reference sequence). With 2 bases removed from V and 2 bases from J, the gap between germline ends came to 13 bases. The CDR3 is 14 residues long. CDR3 region: CSARRGQGAYEQYF. DNA of the CDR3: TGCAGTGCTAGAAGAGGGCAGGGAGCCTACGAGCAGTACTTC.

This clonotype was detected ten times or more. The V call is TRBV6-2 or TRBV6-3, the J call TRBJ2-1; possibly TRBD2 for D (7 bases). This CDR3 is built from 16 residues. Trimming took off 6 bases at V and 2 bases at J, with 17 bases between the two ends. The germline gives CDR1 MNHEY, CDR2 SVGEGT. The CDR3 sequence is CASSLAVGGPYNEQFF. As DNA, the CDR3 is TGTGCCAGCAGCCTCGCCGTCGGGGGGCCCTACAATGAGCAGTTCTTC.

The chain links TRBV7-3 to TRBJ2-5, with a possible D match to TRBD2 (7 bases). Trimming cost V 5 bases and J 1 base, with 11 bases left between them. The CDR3 is made up of 14 amino acids. From germline, CDR1 is SGHTA and CDR2 FQGTGA. CDR3 in amino acids: CASSQGRAQETQYF. The CDR3 nucleotides are TGTGCCAGCAGCCAGGGGAGGGCCCAAGAGACCCAGTACTTC.

Many counts were recorded for this clonotype. The V and J genes are TRBV4-2 and TRBJ2-5; perhaps TRBD2 as D (5 bases). CDR3 length equals 15 residues. Germline loops: CDR1 LGHNA, CDR2 YNFKEQ. V was cut by 0 bases and J by 4 bases, with 12 bases left in between. The CDR3 DNA is TGTGCCAGCAGCCAAGATGCGAGGGTTAGAGAGACCCAGTACTTC. Translation: CASSQDARVRETQYF.

This clonotype was found many times. The rearrangement links TRBV7-9 to TRBJ1-2; D unclear. V was pared by 1 base and J by 8 bases, with 11 bases between. The CDR3 loop spans 13 amino acids. Germline loops: CDR1 SEHNR, CDR2 FQNEAQ (reference sequence). The CDR3 loop reads CASSLDPGRGYTF. The CDR3 DNA follows: TGTGCCAGCAGCTTAGATCCGGGAAGAGGCTACACCTTC.

There are many counts of this clonotype. The chain has TRBV5-1 and TRBJ2-7; 9 bases map to TRBD1. Germline loops: CDR1 SGHRS, CDR2 YFSETQ. Trimming removed 3 bases from V and 5 bases from J; junction bases left unmatched: 9. The length of the CDR3 is 15 residues. Here the CDR3 reads CASSSGGTGPDEQYF. The CDR3 nucleotides are TGCGCCAGCAGCTCTGGGGGGACAGGGCCGGACGAGCAGTACTTC.

V and J are TRBV5-1 and TRBJ2-7; 9 nucleotides match TRBD1. The CDR3 is made up of 16 amino acids. Looked up from germline, CDR1 is SGHRS and CDR2 is YFSETQ. Unmatched junction bases numbered 7, after V lost 0 bases and J lost 3 bases. CDR3 nucleotides: TGCGCCAGCAGCTTGGATAGGTCGGGACAGGGCTACGAGCAGTACTTC. It encodes CASSLDRSGQGYEQYF. Full variable domain (remainder filled in from reference TRBV5-1 and TRBJ2-7): KAGVTQTPRYLIKTRGQQVTLSCSPISGHRSVSWYQQTPGQGLQFLFEYFSETQRNKGNFPGRFSGRQFSNSRSEMNVSTLELGDSALYLCASSLDRSGQGYEQYFGPGTRLTVT.

This clonotype occurred many times. The CDR3 region has the DNA TGTGCCAGCAGCCCGCGTAAGGGGGCCGGGTCGGGTGAGCAGTTCTTC. It yields the protein CASSPRKGAGSGEQFF. The chain couples TRBV11-3 to TRBJ2-1, with TRBD1 matching over 7 bases. Germline-derived CDR1 and CDR2 are SGHNT and YENEEA. This CDR3 region has 16 residues. V lost 5 bases and J lost 9; bases outside the gene matches: 16.

On this clonotype itself: Being one base from a much bigger clone, this may be a read error. The chain carries TRBV2 and TRBJ2-1, with 8 bases lining up with TRBD2. CDR1 is SNHLY, CDR2 FYNNEI, per germline. The CDR3 covers 13 residues. The CDR3 bases are TGTGCCAGCAGGGAAGCGGGAGTCAATGAGCAGTTCTTC. The encoded protein is CASREAGVNEQFF.

This sequence joins TRBV5-1 and TRBJ2-2; D uncertain. Trimming removed 4 bases from V and 1 base from J, with 11 bases in between. Germline lookup yields CDR1 SGHRS and CDR2 YFSETQ. CDR3 length equals 15 residues. The CDR3 DNA sequence: TGCGCCAGCAGCCCAAAGGCAGGGAACACCGGGGAGCTGTTTTTT. Translating gives CASSPKAGNTGELFF.

Remarks on this clonotype: At one end the junction does not follow the germline gene, possibly because of a read error. The DNA for the CDR3 is TGTGCCGGCAGGGGTGGTGGATCTAATCTCTCACCCCTCCACTTT. Its translation: CAGRGGGSNLSPLHF. This chain connects TRBV2 to TRBJ1-6; D is perhaps TRBD1 (6 bases). The germline V gene encodes CDR1 SNHLY and CDR2 FYNNEI. There are 15 residues in the CDR3.